This record concerns one T cell receptor beta chain sequence. Its matching antigen is unknown. This sample is part of a study of graft-versus-host responses after intestinal transplantation. Whole-study context: All recipients were transplanted with multivisceral, liver-intestinal, or isolated intestinal grafts. Every transplant recipient was induced with anti-thymocyte globulin, then maintained on tacrolimus and steroids for around 3 years.

Using immunoSEQ multiplex PCR, the repertoire was profiled, and TCRdb retains in-frame clones only, with some absent. The data hold roughly 51,000 clones, with roughly 90% observed a single time. Notes on the study in general: Researchers found peak circulating GvH clone levels linked to early post-transplant HvG declines. Some patients had graft-donor T cell macrochimerism, and their allografts showed high graft-versus-host to host-versus-graft clonal ratios.

The receptor was derived from a human donor who was the organ donor for an intestinal transplant. The sample here was unstimulated CD4+ T cells sorted from spleen or lymph node cells, taken before transplant.

The CDR3 nucleotides read TGTGCCAGCAGCCTTCACGTTCTAGCGGGTGCTTACAATGAGCAGTTCTTC. Its translation is CASSLHVLAGAYNEQFF. The J gene is TRBJ2-1, the V gene TRBV13, with 8 bases fitting TRBD2. V lost 5 bases, J lost 4 bases, and 13 bases stayed unmatched. The CDR3 runs 17 residues. Germline-derived CDR1 and CDR2 are PRHDT and FYEKMQ (reference sequence).